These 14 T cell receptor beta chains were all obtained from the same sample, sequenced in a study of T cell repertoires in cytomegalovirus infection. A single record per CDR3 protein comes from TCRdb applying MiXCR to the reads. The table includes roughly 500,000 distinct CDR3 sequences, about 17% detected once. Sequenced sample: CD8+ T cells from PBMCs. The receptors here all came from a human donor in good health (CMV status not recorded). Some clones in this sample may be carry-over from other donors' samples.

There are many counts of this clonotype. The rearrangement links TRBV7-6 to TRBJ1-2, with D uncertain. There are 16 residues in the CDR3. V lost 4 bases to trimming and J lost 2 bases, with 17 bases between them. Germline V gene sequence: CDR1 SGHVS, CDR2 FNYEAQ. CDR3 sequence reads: CASSSSSSSPNYGYTF. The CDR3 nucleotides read TGTGCCAGCAGCTCATCCAGCAGTTCCCCCAACTATGGCTACACCTTC.

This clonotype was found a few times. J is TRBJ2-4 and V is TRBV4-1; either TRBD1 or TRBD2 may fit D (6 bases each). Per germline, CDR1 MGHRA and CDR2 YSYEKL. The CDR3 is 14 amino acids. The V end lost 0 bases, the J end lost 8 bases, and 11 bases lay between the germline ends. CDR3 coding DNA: TGCGCCAGCAGCCAAGAAGGGGGGAGCGACATTCAGTACTTC. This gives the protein CASSQEGGSDIQYF.

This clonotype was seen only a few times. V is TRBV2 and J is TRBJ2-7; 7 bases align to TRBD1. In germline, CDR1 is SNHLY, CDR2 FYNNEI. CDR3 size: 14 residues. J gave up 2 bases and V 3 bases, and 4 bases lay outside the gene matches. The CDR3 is CASSEYRGTYEQYF. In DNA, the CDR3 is TGTGCCAGCAGTGAGTACAGGGGTACCTACGAGCAGTACTTC.

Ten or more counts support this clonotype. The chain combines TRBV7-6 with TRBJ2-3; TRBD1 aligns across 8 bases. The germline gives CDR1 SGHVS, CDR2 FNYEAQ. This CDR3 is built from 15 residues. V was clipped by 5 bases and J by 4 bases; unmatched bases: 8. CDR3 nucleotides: TGTGCCAGCAGCAACCCAGGGGGCGGCTCAGATACGCAGTATTTT. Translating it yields CASSNPGGGSDTQYF.

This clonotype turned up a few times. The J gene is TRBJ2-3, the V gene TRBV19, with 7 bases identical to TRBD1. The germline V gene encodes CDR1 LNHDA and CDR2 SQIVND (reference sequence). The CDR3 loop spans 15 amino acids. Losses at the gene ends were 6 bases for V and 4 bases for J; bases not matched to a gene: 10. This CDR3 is CASSNALQGPDTQYF. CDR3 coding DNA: TGTGCCAGTAGCAACGCCTTACAGGGGCCAGATACGCAGTATTTT.

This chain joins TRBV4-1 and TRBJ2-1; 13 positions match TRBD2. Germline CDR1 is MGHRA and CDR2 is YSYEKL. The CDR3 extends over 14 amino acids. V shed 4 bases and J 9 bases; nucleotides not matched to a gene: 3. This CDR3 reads CASSLGLAGAEQFF. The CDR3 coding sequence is TGCGCCAGCAGCCTCGGACTAGCGGGAGCTGAGCAGTTCTTC.

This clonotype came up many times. CDR3 nucleotide sequence: TGCGCCAGCAGCCAAGGAGGGAGCAGAAACATTCAGTACTTC. It translates to CASSQGGSRNIQYF. This sequence joins TRBV4-1 and TRBJ2-4, with a possible D match to TRBD2 (5 bases). CDR3 size: 14 residues. Germline loops: CDR1 MGHRA, CDR2 YSYEKL. V was pared by 1 base and J by 6 bases, with 10 bases between.

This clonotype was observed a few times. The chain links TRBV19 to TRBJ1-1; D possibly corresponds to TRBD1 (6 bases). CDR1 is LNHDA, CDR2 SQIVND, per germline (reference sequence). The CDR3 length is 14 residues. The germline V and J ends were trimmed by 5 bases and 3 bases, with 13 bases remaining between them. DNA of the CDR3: TGTGCCAGTAGTGTCGGAGGGGGGGACACTGAAGCTTTCTTT. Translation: CASSVGGGDTEAFF.

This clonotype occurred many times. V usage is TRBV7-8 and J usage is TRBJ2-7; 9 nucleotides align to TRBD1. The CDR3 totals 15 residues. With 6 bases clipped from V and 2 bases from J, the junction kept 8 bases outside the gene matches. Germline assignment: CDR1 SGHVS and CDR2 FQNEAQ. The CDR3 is CASSFRWDRAYEQYF. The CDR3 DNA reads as TGTGCCAGCAGTTTCCGGTGGGACAGGGCCTACGAGCAGTACTTC.

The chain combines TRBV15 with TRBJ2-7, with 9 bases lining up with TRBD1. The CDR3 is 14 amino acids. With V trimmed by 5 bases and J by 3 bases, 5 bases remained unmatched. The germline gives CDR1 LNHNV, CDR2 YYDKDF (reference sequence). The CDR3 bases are TGTGCCACCAGCGCGGGACAGGGTAGCTACGAGCAGTACTTC. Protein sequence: CATSAGQGSYEQYF.

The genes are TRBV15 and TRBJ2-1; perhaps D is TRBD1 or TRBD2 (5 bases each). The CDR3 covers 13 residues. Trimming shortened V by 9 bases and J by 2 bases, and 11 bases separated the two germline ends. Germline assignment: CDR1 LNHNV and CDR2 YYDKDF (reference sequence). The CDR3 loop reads CATKGEPYNEQFF. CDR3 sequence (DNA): TGTGCCACTAAAGGGGAGCCCTACAATGAGCAGTTCTTC.

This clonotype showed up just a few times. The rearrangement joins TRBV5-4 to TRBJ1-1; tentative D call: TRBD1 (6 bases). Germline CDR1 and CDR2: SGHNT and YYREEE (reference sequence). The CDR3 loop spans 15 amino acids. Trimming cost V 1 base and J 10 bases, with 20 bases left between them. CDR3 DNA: TGTGCCAGCAGCTTGTTCAGGGGCTCGTCCCAGGCAGCTTTCTTT. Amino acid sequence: CASSLFRGSSQAAFF.

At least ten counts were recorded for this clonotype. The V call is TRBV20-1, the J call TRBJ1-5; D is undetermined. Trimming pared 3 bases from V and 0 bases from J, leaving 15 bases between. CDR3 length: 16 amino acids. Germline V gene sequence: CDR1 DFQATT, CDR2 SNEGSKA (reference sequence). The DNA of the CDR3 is TGCAGTGCTAGTCCTCTCTATCCTAATAGCAATCAGCCCCAGCATTTT. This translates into CSASPLYPNSNQPQHF.

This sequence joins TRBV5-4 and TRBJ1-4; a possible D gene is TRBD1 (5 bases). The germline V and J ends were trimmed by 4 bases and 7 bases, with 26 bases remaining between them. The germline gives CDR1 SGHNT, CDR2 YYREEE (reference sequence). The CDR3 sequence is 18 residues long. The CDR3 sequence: CASSPGTEPLNGFEKLFF. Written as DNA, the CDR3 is TGTGCCAGCAGCCCCGGGACGGAGCCCCTCAATGGGTTTGAAAAACTGTTTTTT.